This record looks at one T cell receptor beta chain sequence and its context. Antigen: not known. The data are from a study of blood T cells in healthy people across ages. General observations from the study: Compared with aged donors, long-lived donors showed fewer expanded clones, suggesting selection.

For the second PCR, which ran for roughly 7 to 11 cycles, a sample-barcoded 5' primer and a J-beta primer mix were used. Unique molecular identifiers of 12 random nucleotides labeled each cDNA. Paired-end reads containing CDR3 totaled no fewer than 2.5 million for each sample. MiXCR was run by TCRdb on the 5' RACE reads, yielding one entry per CDR3 protein. The sample lists 1,300,000 or so distinct CDR3 sequences, 55% to 75% occurring once. Sequenced material: blood. This clonotype was sampled from a man between 18 and 35 years old in good health.

The CDR3 region is CASSLDLAPYEQYF. The DNA for the CDR3 is TGCGCCAGCAGCTTGGATCTAGCCCCCTACGAGCAGTACTTC. The chain uses TRBV5-1 and TRBJ2-7; possibly TRBD2 for D (5 bases). Germline V lookup: CDR1 SGHRS, CDR2 YFSETQ. V shed 0 bases and J shed 2 bases, with 9 bases lying between them. The CDR3 extends over 14 amino acids. Using reference TRBV5-1 and TRBJ2-7 for the parts outside the CDR3, the full variable domain is KAGVTQTPRYLIKTRGQQVTLSCSPISGHRSVSWYQQTPGQGLQFLFEYFSETQRNKGNFPGRFSGRQFSNSRSEMNVSTLELGDSALYLCASSLDLAPYEQYFGPGTRLTVT.